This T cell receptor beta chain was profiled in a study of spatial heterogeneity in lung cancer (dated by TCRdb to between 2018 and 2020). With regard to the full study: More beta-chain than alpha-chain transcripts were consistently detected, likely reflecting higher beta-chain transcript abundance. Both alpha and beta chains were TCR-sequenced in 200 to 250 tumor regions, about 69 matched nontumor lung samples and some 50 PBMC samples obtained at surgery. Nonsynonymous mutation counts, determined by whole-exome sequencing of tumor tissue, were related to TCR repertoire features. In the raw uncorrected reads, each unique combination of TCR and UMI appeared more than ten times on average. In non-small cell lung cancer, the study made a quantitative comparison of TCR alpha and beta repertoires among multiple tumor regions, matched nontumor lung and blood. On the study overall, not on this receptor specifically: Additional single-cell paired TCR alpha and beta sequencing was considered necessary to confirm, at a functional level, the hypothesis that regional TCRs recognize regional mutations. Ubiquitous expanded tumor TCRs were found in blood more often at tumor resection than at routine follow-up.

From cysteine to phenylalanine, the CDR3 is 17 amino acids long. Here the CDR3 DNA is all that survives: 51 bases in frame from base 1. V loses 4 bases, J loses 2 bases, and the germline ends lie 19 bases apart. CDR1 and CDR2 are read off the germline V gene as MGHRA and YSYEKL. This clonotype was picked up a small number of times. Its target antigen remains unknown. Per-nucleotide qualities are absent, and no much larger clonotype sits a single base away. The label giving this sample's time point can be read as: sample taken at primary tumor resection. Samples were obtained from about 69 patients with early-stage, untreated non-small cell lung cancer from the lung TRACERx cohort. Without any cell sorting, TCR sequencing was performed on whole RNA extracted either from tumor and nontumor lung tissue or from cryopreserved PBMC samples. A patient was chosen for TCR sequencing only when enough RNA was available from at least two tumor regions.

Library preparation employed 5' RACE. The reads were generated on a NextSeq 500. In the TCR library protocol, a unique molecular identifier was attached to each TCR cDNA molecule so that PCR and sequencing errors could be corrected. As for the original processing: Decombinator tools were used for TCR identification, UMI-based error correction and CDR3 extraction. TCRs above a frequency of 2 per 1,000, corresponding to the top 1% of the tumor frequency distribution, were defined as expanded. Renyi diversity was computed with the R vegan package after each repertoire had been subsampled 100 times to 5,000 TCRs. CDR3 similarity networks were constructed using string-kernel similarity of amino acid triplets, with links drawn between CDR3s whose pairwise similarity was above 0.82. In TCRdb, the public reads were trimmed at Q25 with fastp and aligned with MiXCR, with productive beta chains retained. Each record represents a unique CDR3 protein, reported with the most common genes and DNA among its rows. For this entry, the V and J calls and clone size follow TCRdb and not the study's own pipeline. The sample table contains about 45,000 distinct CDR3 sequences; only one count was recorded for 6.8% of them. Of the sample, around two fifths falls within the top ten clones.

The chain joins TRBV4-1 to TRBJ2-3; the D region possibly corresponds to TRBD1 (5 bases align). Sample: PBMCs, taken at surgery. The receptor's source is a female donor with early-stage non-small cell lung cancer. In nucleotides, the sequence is TGCGCCAGCAGCCTGCGGACAAGAGGATCTTCCACAGATACGCAGTATTTT. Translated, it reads CASSLRTRGSSTDTQYF.